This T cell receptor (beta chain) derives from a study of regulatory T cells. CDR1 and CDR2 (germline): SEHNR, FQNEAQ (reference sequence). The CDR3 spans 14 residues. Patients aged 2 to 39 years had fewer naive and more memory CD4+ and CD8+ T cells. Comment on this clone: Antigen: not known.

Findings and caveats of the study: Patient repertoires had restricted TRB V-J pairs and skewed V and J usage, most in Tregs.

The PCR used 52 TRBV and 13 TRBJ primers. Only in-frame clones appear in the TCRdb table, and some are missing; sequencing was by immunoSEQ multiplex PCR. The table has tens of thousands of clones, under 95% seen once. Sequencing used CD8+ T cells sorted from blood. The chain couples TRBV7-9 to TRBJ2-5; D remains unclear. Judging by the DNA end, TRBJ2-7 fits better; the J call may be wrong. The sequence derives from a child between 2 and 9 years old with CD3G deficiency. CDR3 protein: CASSLAESVHEQYF. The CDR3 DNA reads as TGTGCCAGCAGCTTGGCAGAGTCCGTCCACGAGCAGTACTTC.